This entry features one T cell receptor beta chain sequence. Its antigen is undetermined. The sample is drawn from a study of CD8+ T cells in alopecia areata. General observations from the study: Besides other cells, scalp samples also yield sequences of resident alphabeta T cells from normal skin.

PBMCs served as the source from which CD4+ and CD8+ T cells were sorted. From germline, CDR1 is SGHTA and CDR2 FQGTGA. The CDR3 spans 19 residues. Losses at the gene ends were 5 bases for V and 2 bases for J; bases not matched to a gene: 19. cDNA serving as the sequencing template came from extracted, reverse transcribed RNA. Repertoires were generated with immunoSEQ multiplex PCR, while TCRdb's copy carries only in-frame clones and drops some. The sample contains roughly 65,000 clones, approximately 46% of which appear only once. This sequence originates from a human donor with alopecia areata. The specimen comprised CD8+ T cells sorted from blood, sampled at week 0. The V and J genes are TRBV7-3 and TRBJ2-7; 9 nucleotides align to TRBD2. This chain's CDR3 is CASSPGRLADAVHAYEQYF. CDR3 nucleotide sequence: TGTGCCAGCAGCCCAGGGAGACTAGCGGACGCGGTTCACGCCTACGAGCAGTACTTC.